These 11 T cell receptor beta chains originate from one sample sequenced in a study of CXCR3-negative and CXCR3-positive naive CD8 T cells (dated by TCRdb to about 2019). The sequencer was a NextSeq 550. The Human TCR Profiling Kit (MiLaboratory) was used to make UMI-labeled 5' RACE TRB cDNA libraries. After TCRdb reprocessed the reads, each CDR3 protein sequence was kept as one row, without DNA. In this sample's table one finds approximately 130,000 distinct CDR3 sequences. The biggest ten clones account for 0.41% of the sample. Beyond this particular receptor, the publication reports: Compared with CXCR3-negative naive cells, CXCR3-positive naive cells had TRB CDR3s with higher hydrophobicity (lower Kidera factor 4), lower energy, and higher strength and volume indices.

These receptors' antigens are unknown. Sequenced material: naive CXCR3+ CD8+ T cells from blood. The cell subset or site label corresponds to: CD45RO-CCR7+CD27+CD95- naive CD8+ T cells expressing CXCR3 (TNR3+). These TCRs come from a human donor in good health. Some clones in this sample may be carry-over from other donors' samples.

The chain employs TRBV12-3 or TRBV12-4 and TRBJ2-1; TCRdb calls TRBD1, which cannot be checked without DNA. CDR3 size: 14 residues. The chain's CDR3 is CASSLAGGPDEQLF.

V is TRBV7-2 and J is TRBJ2-3. The germline CDR1 and CDR2 sequences are SGHTA and FQGNSA. This CDR3 comprises 14 residues. This chain's CDR3 is CASSSPRRSDTQYF.

This chain links TRBV14 with TRBJ2-1; TCRdb names TRBD2, which stays unverified in the absence of DNA. The CDR3 extends over 16 amino acids. Germline values: CDR1 SGHDN, CDR2 FVKESK. The CDR3 protein is CASSQSWSQGYNEQFF.

The chain combines TRBV6-2 or TRBV6-3 with TRBJ2-1; there is no DNA to check the TCRdb D call of TRBD2. CDR1 is MNHEY and CDR2 is SVGEGT in the germline V gene. The CDR3 has 14 amino acids. The CDR3 protein is CASSPPGSYNEQFF.

The chain carries TRBV19 and TRBJ1-1; TCRdb outputs TRBD1, but without DNA this stays unchecked. CDR3 length: 13 amino acids. Looked up from germline, CDR1 is LNHDA and CDR2 is SQIVND (reference sequence). CDR3 loop: CASSHPGGPEAFF.

The V gene is TRBV9, the J gene TRBJ2-1; the TRBD1 assignment by TCRdb is unverifiable without DNA. The CDR3 runs 14 residues. CDR1 is SGDLS and CDR2 is YYNGEE in the germline V gene. The CDR3 is CASSVGGAPNEQFF.

The rearrangement joins TRBV7-9 to TRBJ2-7; TCRdb proposes TRBD1, but this gene call is untestable without DNA. Germline V lookup: CDR1 SEHNR, CDR2 FQNEAQ (reference sequence). The CDR3 has 13 amino acids. CDR3 protein: CASSLGQGNEQYF.

This chain connects TRBV7-9 to TRBJ2-7; TCRdb picks TRBD2, but there is no DNA to check that call. CDR1 and CDR2 from the germline V gene are SEHNR and FQNEAQ (reference sequence). This CDR3 contains 17 residues. The CDR3 region is CASSSGLAGGPFYEQYF.

The chain joins TRBV21-1 to TRBJ2-7. TRBV21-1 is shown as a pseudogene. The CDR3 is 12 residues long. CDR3 in amino acids: CASSNQAYEQYF.

This chain uses TRBV11-1 with TRBJ2-3; TCRdb's assignment of TRBD2 cannot be checked, as there is no DNA. CDR1 and CDR2 (germline): SGHAT, FQDESV (reference sequence). CDR3 length: 15 residues. The CDR3 spells CASSSGWGNTDTQYF.

The chain links TRBV10-3 to TRBJ2-7; TCRdb's D gene call, TRBD1, goes unchecked for lack of DNA. Germline CDR1 is ENHRY and CDR2 is SYGVKD. The CDR3 contains 14 residues. The CDR3 region is CAISGIGGAYEQYF.